Presented here are 17 T cell receptor beta chains from one specimen sequenced in a study of T cells in Graves' hyperthyroidism and ophthalmopathy (dated by TCRdb to about 2019). Library preparation used multiplex PCR. Data came from an Illumina HiSeq 2000. TCR beta CDR3 regions were amplified from RNA transcripts. For the first round of RT-PCR on the TCR CDR3, the HTBI primer set was used together with the Qiagen OneStep RT-PCR kit. TCRdb redid the processing of the public reads, applying fastp at Q25 and MiXCR, and retained in-frame beta chains. Each CDR3 protein appears once, grouped with its most common genes and DNA. The table for this sample lists hundreds of thousands of distinct CDR3 sequences; about 13% of them were counted only once. The top ten constitute 9.2% of the sample. The specimen sequenced was blood. These TCRs come from a woman between 18 and 29 years old with Graves' hyperthyroidism.

This clonotype came up many times. V usage is TRBV28 and J usage is TRBJ2-2, with 7 bases lining up with TRBD1. The V gene end was trimmed by 2 bases and the J gene end by 2 bases; junction bases not matched to a gene: 11. This CDR3 contains 18 residues. The germline V gene has CDR1 MDHEN and CDR2 SYDVKM. The CDR3 region is CASSLRGRGTGNTGELFF. The CDR3 nucleotides are TGTGCCAGCAGTTTAAGGGGGCGTGGGACGGGTAACACCGGGGAGCTGTTTTTT.

Comment on this clonotype: This could be a read error, since a much larger clone is one nucleotide away. The genes are TRBV11-2 and TRBJ2-3; 8 positions agree with TRBD1. After removal of 4 bases from V and 6 bases from J, the junction contained 12 bases not matched to a gene. Germline CDR1 SGHAT, CDR2 FQNNGV. The length of the CDR3 is 16 residues. This CDR3 is CASSSLRGRGHDTQYF. The CDR3 nucleotides are TGTGCCAGCAGCTCACTCCGGGGCAGGGGGCACGATACGCAGTATTTT. Full variable domain (outside the CDR3, taken from reference TRBV11-2 and TRBJ2-3): EAGVAQSPRYKIIEKRQSVAFWCNPISGHATLYWYQQILGQGPKLLIQFQNNGVVDDSQLPKDRFSAERLKGVDSTLKIQPAKLEDSAVYLCASSSLRGRGHDTQYFGPGTRLTVL.

The rearrangement joins TRBV25-1 to TRBJ1-3; a weak D match, TRBD1 (5 bases). This CDR3 is built from 15 residues. The V and J ends lost 1 base and 8 bases respectively, with 15 bases between them. Per germline, CDR1 MGHDK and CDR2 SYGVNS. CDR3 protein: CASSELAGRPDTIYF. CDR3 sequence (DNA): TGTGCCAGCAGTGAATTGGCAGGGAGGCCGGACACCATATATTTT.

This clonotype was recorded at least ten times. The chain uses TRBV28 and TRBJ2-3, with D perhaps TRBD2 (6 bases). The CDR3 contains 15 residues. With 6 bases removed from V and 2 bases from J, the gap between germline ends came to 15 bases. CDR1 is MDHEN, CDR2 SYDVKM, per germline. CDR3 loop: CASSDRRDSTDTQYF. CDR3 DNA sequence: TGTGCCAGCAGCGATAGGAGGGATTCCACAGATACGCAGTATTTT.

V and J are TRBV10-2 and TRBJ1-2; the D gene is possibly TRBD1 (5 bases). The CDR3 covers 12 residues. CDR1 is WSHSY, CDR2 SAAADI, per germline. V lost 2 bases and J lost 8, with 9 bases in between. The CDR3 reads CASSEARGGYTF. The CDR3 nucleotides are TGCGCCAGCAGTGAGGCCCGGGGGGGCTACACCTTC.

This clonotype occurred many times. The chain joins TRBV27 to TRBJ1-1; 8 nucleotides line up with TRBD1. The germline V gene has CDR1 MNHEY and CDR2 SMNVEV (reference sequence). The CDR3 consists of 16 residues. Trimming took 0 bases from V and 3 from J; bases not matched to a gene: 6. The CDR3 DNA reads TGTGCCAGCAGTTTATCCTGGACAGGGCGGTACACTGAAGCTTTCTTT. Its protein is CASSLSWTGRYTEAFF.

This clonotype appeared many times. The V and J genes are TRBV12-3 or TRBV12-4 and TRBJ1-1; 9 bases are shared with TRBD1. The CDR3 length is 15 residues. The trim removed 6 bases at V and 4 bases at J, leaving 9 bases unmatched. In DNA form, the CDR3 reads TGTGCCAGCAGCTTCCTAGGACAGGGGACCACTGAAGCTTTCTTT. It yields the protein CASSFLGQGTTEAFF.

The chain recombines TRBV28 with TRBJ1-3, with D possibly TRBD1 on 5 matching bases. The CDR3 has 15 residues. CDR1 is MDHEN, CDR2 SYDVKM, per germline. Trimming removed 2 bases at V and 4 bases at J, with 12 bases between. The CDR3 loop reads CASSLGGYPGNTIYF. CDR3 DNA sequence: TGTGCCAGCAGTTTAGGGGGTTATCCAGGAAACACCATATATTTT.

The chain employs TRBV28 and TRBJ1-2; D might be TRBD1 (5 bases). This CDR3 has 15 residues. Germline CDR1 and CDR2: MDHEN and SYDVKM. Trimming cost V 6 bases and J 5 bases, with 19 bases left between them. This CDR3 reads CASSQGDGVLYGYTF. For the CDR3, the DNA is TGTGCCAGCAGCCAAGGGGACGGGGTCCTATATGGCTACACCTTC.

The chain is built from TRBV20-1 and TRBJ1-5; TRBD1 is a possible D gene (5 bases). Trimming pared 0 bases from V and 5 bases from J, leaving 26 bases between. The CDR3 is made up of 19 amino acids. Per germline, CDR1 DFQATT and CDR2 SNEGSKA (reference sequence). The CDR3, as DNA: TGCAGTGCTAGAGATAAGAGGGGTACTCGGACGGGGTCTTATCAGCCCCAGCATTTT. Encoded protein: CSARDKRGTRTGSYQPQHF.

This clonotype occurred many times. V gene TRBV7-2 combines with J gene TRBJ1-1, with D hard to call. The CDR3 sequence is 13 residues long. Germline assignment: CDR1 SGHTA and CDR2 FQGNSA. Trimming took 1 base from V and 1 from J, leaving 4 bases between them. The CDR3 nucleotides are TGTGCCAGCAGCTTAGAGGCGAACACTGAAGCTTTCTTT. Its translation: CASSLEANTEAFF. The variable domain in full, with the rest retrieved from reference TRBV7-2 and TRBJ1-1, is GAGVSQSPSNKVTEKGKDVELRCDPISGHTALYWYRQSLGQGLEFLIYFQGNSAPDKSGLPSDRFSAERTGGSVSTLTIQRTQQEDSAVYLCASSLEANTEAFFGQGTRLTVV.

The sample holds many counts of this clonotype. The V gene is TRBV5-1, the J gene TRBJ1-1; D is undetermined. V lost 5 bases to trimming and J lost 1 base, with 9 bases between them. CDR1 and CDR2 (germline): SGHRS, YFSETQ. CDR3 size: 13 residues. The CDR3 spells CASSPMTNTEAFF. The CDR3 DNA is TGCGCCAGCAGTCCCATGACGAACACTGAAGCTTTCTTT.

The chain links TRBV5-1 to TRBJ2-1; 10 bases fit TRBD2. The CDR3 loop spans 21 amino acids. The germline V gene has CDR1 SGHRS and CDR2 YFSETQ. J lost 5 bases, V lost 0 bases, and 20 bases had no gene match. The CDR3 here is CASSLAGGAGGPAGVHNEQFF. The CDR3 DNA reads TGCGCCAGCAGCTTGGCCGGGGGAGCGGGGGGGCCTGCGGGGGTCCACAATGAGCAGTTCTTC.

This clonotype was observed many times. This chain joins TRBV6-2 or TRBV6-3 and TRBJ2-1; 10 positions match TRBD2. CDR1 is MNHEY and CDR2 is SVGEGT in the germline V gene. The trim removed 1 base at V and 14 bases at J, leaving 11 bases unmatched. This CDR3 spans 15 amino acids. The CDR3 DNA reads TGTGCCAGCAGTTACTTACTCGAGCGGGAGGGCCGGAAGTTCTTC. Translation gives CASSYLLEREGRKFF.

This clonotype was detected many times. The chain combines TRBV6-2 or TRBV6-3 with TRBJ2-5; D is perhaps TRBD1 or TRBD2 (5 bases each). Looked up from germline, CDR1 is MNHEY and CDR2 is SVGEGT. Trimming removed 0 bases at V and 1 base at J, with 18 bases between. The CDR3 loop spans 18 amino acids. CDR3 residues: CASSYSKGRRTLQETQYF. For the CDR3, the DNA is TGTGCCAGCAGTTACTCGAAGGGACGGAGGACCCTCCAAGAGACCCAGTACTTC.

This clonotype was found many times. The gene calls are TRBV29-1 and TRBJ2-3; D is perhaps TRBD2 (6 bases). The V end was cut by 3 bases, the J end by 5 bases, with 15 bases between. The germline gives CDR1 SQVTM, CDR2 ANQGSEA. This CDR3 spans 14 amino acids. The CDR3 here is CSVDGWGGLDTQYF. CDR3 in DNA: TGCAGCGTTGACGGGTGGGGAGGCCTAGATACGCAGTATTTT.

At least ten counts were recorded for this clonotype. The J gene is TRBJ2-7, the V gene TRBV28; the D gene could be TRBD1 or TRBD2 (5 bases each). This CDR3 region has 13 residues. Trimming pared 6 bases from V and 2 bases from J, leaving 11 bases between. Looked up from germline, CDR1 is MDHEN and CDR2 is SYDVKM. The CDR3 protein is CASRWDGPYEQYF. In DNA form, the CDR3 reads TGTGCCAGCAGATGGGACGGCCCCTACGAGCAGTACTTC.